This passage covers 27 T cell receptor beta chains from one sample sequenced in a study of tumor-infiltrating lymphocytes in primary liver carcinoma. RNA isolated from unsorted whole blood supplied the blood RNA, with germline DNA also extracted. A primer matching the constant region was used to make TCR beta cDNA from about 500 ng of total RNA. Slightly modified ARM-PCR served as the procedure for the TCR beta libraries. These libraries came from three rounds of nested multiplex PCR. The opening two PCR rounds, ten to eleven cycles each, paired TRBV1-TRBV30 forward primers with a C-beta reverse primer. TCRdb processed the multiplex PCR reads anew with MiXCR; each CDR3 protein has one entry. The table records 300,000 to 400,000 distinct CDR3 sequences, about 61% of them present only once. The specimen was peripheral blood. The receptors here all came from a man in his forties with primary liver carcinoma and hepatitis B virus infection.

The chain is built from TRBV15 and TRBJ1-3, with D possibly being TRBD1 (5 bases). This CDR3 spans 15 amino acids. Germline V gene lookup returns CDR1 LNHNV and CDR2 YYDKDF (reference sequence). Trimming left V 0 bases short and J 7 bases short, with 13 bases between. DNA of the CDR3: TGTGCCACCAGCAGAGACAGGGCCCGTAGGAACACCATATATTTT. Encoded protein: CATSRDRARRNTIYF. Filled out from reference TRBV15 and TRBJ1-3, the complete variable domain reads DAMVIQNPRYQVTQFGKPVTLSCSQTLNHNVMYWYQQKSSQAPKLLFHYYDKDFNNEADTPDNFQSRRPNTSFCFLDIRSPGLGDTAMYLCATSRDRARRNTIYFGEGSWLTVV.

Turning to this clonotype: An end of the junction does not agree with germline; a read error may underlie this. The chain combines TRBV11-2 with TRBJ2-3, with D perhaps TRBD1 (6 bases). The CDR3 runs to 14 residues. Germline V gives CDR1 SGHAT, CDR2 FQNNGV. CDR3 residues: CASSLESWTDMQYF. The CDR3 nucleotides read TGTGCCAGCAGCTTAGAGTCGTGGACAGATATGCAGTATTTT.

This clonotype has ten or more counts. The V call is TRBV6-6, the J call TRBJ2-7, with D perhaps matching TRBD2 (6 bases). Trimming stripped 1 base from V and 2 bases from J, with 9 bases between. The CDR3 covers 14 residues. Germline loops: CDR1 MNHNY, CDR2 SVGAGI (reference sequence). The CDR3: CASSYLAEAYEQYF. Here the CDR3 DNA reads TGTGCCAGCAGTTACTTAGCGGAGGCCTACGAGCAGTACTTC.

Regarding this clonotype: Since no conserved phenylalanine or tryptophan closes the CDR3, a read error is the likely cause. The rearrangement links TRBV5-4 to TRBJ2-7; 7 positions agree with TRBD1. The germline V gene has CDR1 SGHNT and CDR2 YYREEE (reference sequence). The CDR3 totals 14 residues. The ends lost 0 bases at V and 4 bases at J; junction bases unmatched: 4. In DNA form, the CDR3 reads TGTGCCAGCAGCTTGGGACAGGGCTTATACGAGCAGTACTCC. It specifies CASSLGQGLYEQYS.

Notes on this clonotype: With a much larger clone just one base away, this may be a read error. This chain links TRBV7-8 with TRBJ2-3; no clear D. Germline V gives CDR1 SGHVS, CDR2 FQNEAQ. The V end lost 1 base, the J end lost 4 bases, and 12 bases lay between the germline ends. The CDR3 covers 15 residues. The CDR3 spells CASSLEVAHPDTQYF. Written as DNA, the CDR3 is TGTGCCAGCAGCTTAGAGGTAGCTCACCCAGATACGCAGTATTTT.

Comment on this clonotype: The junction and the germline gene differ at one end; a read error may be behind it. The chain combines TRBV11-1 with TRBJ2-3; a possible D gene is TRBD2 (6 bases). The CDR3 extends over 14 amino acids. Germline V lookup: CDR1 SGHAT, CDR2 FQDESV (reference sequence). In DNA, the CDR3 is TGTGCCAACAGTCCCGGGAGAAGCACAAATACGCAGTATTTT. Protein product: CANSPGRSTNTQYF.

By its share, this clonotype is medium-sized. The rearrangement links TRBV11-2 to TRBJ1-5; D call uncertain. V lost 0 bases and J 6 bases, leaving 6 bases between the germline ends. Germline assignment: CDR1 SGHAT and CDR2 FQNNGV. This CDR3 comprises 13 residues. The CDR3 reads CASSLEASQPQHF. The CDR3 DNA reads TGTGCCAGCAGCTTAGAGGCGAGTCAGCCCCAGCATTTT.

This clonotype was seen at least ten times. The V and J genes are TRBV5-5 and TRBJ2-1; 10 bases agree with TRBD2. CDR3 length: 17 residues. Unmatched junction bases numbered 4, after V lost 0 bases and J lost 1 base. Looked up from germline, CDR1 is SGHKS and CDR2 is YYEKEE (reference sequence). The CDR3 here is CASSLVASGGSYNEQFF. The CDR3 DNA reads as TGTGCCAGCAGCTTGGTGGCTAGCGGGGGATCCTACAATGAGCAGTTCTTC.

Turning to this clonotype: A read error may produce the germline difference seen at one junction end. The J gene is TRBJ1-2, the V gene TRBV6-5; TRBD1 aligns across 9 bases. This CDR3 region has 15 residues. CDR1 and CDR2 (germline): MNHEY, SVGAGI. CDR3 bases: TGTGCCAGCAGTCGGACCGGGACAGGGACCTACGGCTACAGCTTC. Protein sequence: CASSRTGTGTYGYSF.

Notes on this clonotype: It is likely a read error, because the conserved phenylalanine at the end of the CDR3 is missing. The J gene is TRBJ2-1, the V gene TRBV11-2; D gene unclear. Trimming took 1 base from V and 4 from J, leaving 11 bases between them. Germline-derived CDR1 and CDR2 are SGHAT and FQNNGV. This CDR3 contains 15 residues. This CDR3 is CASSLAARGYNEQFL. Here the CDR3 DNA reads TGTGCCAGCAGCTTAGCCGCGCGCGGATACAATGAGCAGTTCTTA.

This clonotype showed up many times. The chain couples TRBV6-2 or TRBV6-3 to TRBJ2-7, with a weak D call TRBD2 (5 bases). The CDR3 is made up of 13 amino acids. Trimming cost V 4 bases and J 2 bases, with 9 bases left between them. In germline, CDR1 is MNHEY, CDR2 SVGEGT. The CDR3 spells CASSWTPAYEQYF. CDR3 bases: TGTGCCAGCAGTTGGACTCCTGCCTACGAGCAGTACTTC.

This clonotype was seen only a few times. The chain carries TRBV28 and TRBJ2-3; TRBD1 matches at 9 bases. The CDR3 consists of 16 residues. V shed 3 bases, J shed 8 bases, and the junction held 12 bases outside the gene matches. The germline gives CDR1 MDHEN, CDR2 SYDVKM. Here the CDR3 reads CASSFLGGTGSRTQYF. The CDR3 bases are TGTGCCAGCAGTTTTCTAGGCGGGACAGGGTCCCGTACGCAGTATTTT.

A remark on this clonotype: This may be a read error, as it is one base from a much larger clone. V usage is TRBV4-2 and J usage is TRBJ2-1; D is perhaps TRBD2 (6 bases). Germline CDR1 is LGHNA and CDR2 is YNFKEQ. CDR3 size: 16 residues. CDR3 in DNA: TGTGCCAGCAGCCAAGAGGGACTCAGCTCCTTCAATGAGCAGTTCTTC. Encoded protein: CASSQEGLSSFNEQFF.

Turning to this clonotype: Sequence at one end of the junction differs from germline and may be a read error. The chain combines TRBV4-3 with TRBJ2-7; D is unclear. The germline V gene encodes CDR1 LGHNA and CDR2 YSLEER. The CDR3 is 15 residues long. The CDR3 protein is CASNQVGSIVYEQYF. Written as DNA, the CDR3 is TGCGCCAGCAACCAAGTGGGATCCATAGTCTACGAGCAGTACTTC.

The chain has TRBV5-1 and TRBJ1-4; D unclear. The length of the CDR3 is 14 residues. With 0 bases removed from V and 4 bases from J, the gap between germline ends came to 7 bases. Per germline, CDR1 SGHRS and CDR2 YFSETQ. The CDR3 sequence: CASSLEAVNEKLFF. For the CDR3, the DNA is TGCGCCAGCAGCTTGGAGGCCGTTAATGAAAAACTGTTTTTT.

Worth noting for this clonotype: The CDR3 end shows no conserved phenylalanine or tryptophan, and so a read error is likely. This chain uses TRBV29-1 with TRBJ2-1; D is unresolved. Germline V gene data show CDR1 as SQVTM and CDR2 as ANQGSEA. This CDR3 region has 10 residues. The DNA of the CDR3 is TGCAGCGGGTCCCACAATGATCAGTTCTCC. It encodes CSGSHNDQFS.

The V gene is TRBV29-1, the J gene TRBJ2-7; the match to TRBD1 covers 8 bases. The V gene's germline CDR1 is SQVTM and CDR2 ANQGSEA. The CDR3 contains 12 residues. In DNA, the CDR3 is TGCAGGACCTCGACAGGGGCCTACGAGCAGTACTTC. Its protein product is CRTSTGAYEQYF.

Concerning this clonotype itself: One end of the junction varies from germline; a read error may be responsible. CDR3 DNA sequence: TGCACCAGCAGCCAAGAAGGAGGGGCCACAGATACGCAGTATTTT. This gives the protein CTSSQEGGATDTQYF. J is TRBJ2-3 and V is TRBV4-3, with D perhaps TRBD2 (6 bases). The CDR3 sequence is 15 residues long. The germline gives CDR1 LGHNA, CDR2 YSLEER.

In its sample, this clonotype was seen once. This may arise from a read error, as a much more abundant clone is one base away. The V and J genes are TRBV6-5 and TRBJ1-5; TRBD1 agrees at 7 bases. The CDR3 is made up of 14 amino acids. The ends lost 4 bases at V and 5 bases at J; junction bases unmatched: 5. Germline CDR1 is MNHEY and CDR2 is SVGAGI. CDR3 in amino acids: CASSSRDSHQPQHF. CDR3 coding DNA: TGTGCCAGCAGTTCCCGGGACAGCCATCAGCCCCAGCATTTT.

This clonotype was picked up a small number of times. The rearrangement links TRBV5-1 to TRBJ2-7; 8 nucleotides match TRBD2. Trimming removed 2 bases from V and 3 bases from J; junction bases left unmatched: 1. CDR3 length equals 13 residues. CDR1 is SGHRS and CDR2 is YFSETQ in the germline V gene. This CDR3 reads CASSFREGYEQYF. The CDR3 nucleotides are TGCGCCAGCAGCTTCCGGGAGGGCTACGAGCAGTACTTC.

This chain connects TRBV5-4 to TRBJ2-7; maybe TRBD2 (6 bases). Germline V CDR1 and CDR2: SGHNT, YYREEE (reference sequence). The CDR3 is made up of 15 amino acids. V dropped 4 bases and J dropped 4 bases, with 18 bases sitting between them. CDR3 DNA sequence: TGTGCCAGCAGCAGGGGACTGGTGGGAGAGTACGAGCAGTACTTC. Its protein is CASSRGLVGEYEQYF. The full variable domain, rest sourced from reference TRBV5-4 and TRBJ2-7, is ETGVTQSPTHLIKTRGQQVTLRCSSQSGHNTVSWYQQALGQGPQFIFQYYREEENGRGNFPPRFSGLQFPNYSSELNVNALELDDSALYLCASSRGLVGEYEQYFGPGTRLTVT.

As to this clonotype: At one end, the junction sequence differs from germline, possibly due to a read error. The CDR3 is CASSFGGASYEHYF. The CDR3 region has the DNA TGTGCAAGCAGTTTTGGGGGGGCGTCCTACGAGCACTACTTC. This chain connects TRBV6-6 to TRBJ2-7, with D maybe TRBD2 (7 bases). Germline assignment: CDR1 MNHNY and CDR2 SVGAGI (reference sequence). The CDR3 spans 14 residues.

This clonotype was found a few times. Since the CDR3 does not end with the conserved phenylalanine or tryptophan, this likely comes from a read error. This chain connects TRBV6-5 to TRBJ1-6, with a possible D match to TRBD1 (6 bases). The V gene lost 2 bases and the J gene lost 7 bases, with 21 bases spanning the gap. CDR3 length: 18 amino acids. Germline lookup yields CDR1 MNHEY and CDR2 SVGAGI. Here the CDR3 reads CASSYEVTGSLRNSPLHL. The CDR3 region has the DNA TGTGCCAGCAGTTACGAAGTTACAGGGAGCTTGAGGAATTCACCCCTCCACCTT.

Notes on this clonotype: Germline is not matched at one junction end, which may reflect a read error. This sequence joins TRBV11-2 and TRBJ2-2; D is tentatively TRBD1 or TRBD2 (5 bases each). This CDR3 has 16 amino acids. The germline CDR1 and CDR2 sequences are SGHAT and FQNNGV. The CDR3: CASSLGRTTFPGELLF. DNA of the CDR3: TGTGCCAGCAGCTTGGGCCGGACAACATTTCCCGGGGAGCTGTTATTT.

Of note for this clonotype: The junction shows a germline mismatch at one end, possibly a read error. The chain is built from TRBV11-1 and TRBJ1-1; 7 bases map to TRBD1. The CDR3 spans 15 residues. CDR1 SGHAT and CDR2 FQDESV come from the germline V gene (reference sequence). CDR3 nucleotide sequence: TGTGTCAGCAGATTGGGGACTCCAGGGGGAACTGAAGCTTTCTTT. It specifies CVSRLGTPGGTEAFF.

Comments on this clonotype: A much larger clonotype is one base distant, so this may be a read error. V and J are TRBV28 and TRBJ2-5; 8 bases align to TRBD1. Germline CDR1 reads MDHEN; CDR2 reads SYDVKM. This CDR3 is 13 amino acids long. The CDR3 nucleotides are TGTGTCAGCAGCGTCACCCGCGACAGGGGTCGGTACTTC. Translated, it gives CVSSVTRDRGRYF.

This chain links TRBV6-1 with TRBJ2-7; no clear D gene. Trimming left V 5 bases short and J 3 bases short, with 14 bases between. This CDR3 is 14 amino acids long. Germline V lookup: CDR1 MNHNS, CDR2 SASEGT. CDR3: CASSHLDGLYEQYF. CDR3 sequence (DNA): TGTGCCAGCAGTCACCTGGACGGCCTCTACGAGCAGTACTTC.